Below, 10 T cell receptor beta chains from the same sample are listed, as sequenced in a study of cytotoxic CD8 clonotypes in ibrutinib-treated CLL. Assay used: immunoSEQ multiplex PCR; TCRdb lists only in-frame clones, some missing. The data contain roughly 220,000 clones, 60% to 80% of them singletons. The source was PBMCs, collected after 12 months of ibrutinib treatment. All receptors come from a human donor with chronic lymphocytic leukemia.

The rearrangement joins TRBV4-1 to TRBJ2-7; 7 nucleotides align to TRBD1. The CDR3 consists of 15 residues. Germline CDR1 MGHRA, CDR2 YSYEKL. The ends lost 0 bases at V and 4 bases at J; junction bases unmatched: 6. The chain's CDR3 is CASSQDLKTGYEQYF. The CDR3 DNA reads TGCGCCAGCAGCCAAGATCTCAAGACAGGGTACGAGCAGTACTTC.

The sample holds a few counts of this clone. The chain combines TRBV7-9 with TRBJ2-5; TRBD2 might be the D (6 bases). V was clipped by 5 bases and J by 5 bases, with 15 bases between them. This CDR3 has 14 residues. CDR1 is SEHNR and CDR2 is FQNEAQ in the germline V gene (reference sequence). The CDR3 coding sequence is TGTGCCAGCAGCCCCACTTTTGGGGGGGAGACCCAGTACTTC. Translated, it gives CASSPTFGGETQYF.

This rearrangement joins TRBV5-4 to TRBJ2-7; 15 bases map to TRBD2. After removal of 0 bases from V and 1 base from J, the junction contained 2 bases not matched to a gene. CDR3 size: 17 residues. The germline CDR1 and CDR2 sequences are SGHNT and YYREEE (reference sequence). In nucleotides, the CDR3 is TGTGCCAGCAGCTTGGGAGGACTAGCGGGAGGGTCCTACGAGCAGTACTTC. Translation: CASSLGGLAGGSYEQYF.

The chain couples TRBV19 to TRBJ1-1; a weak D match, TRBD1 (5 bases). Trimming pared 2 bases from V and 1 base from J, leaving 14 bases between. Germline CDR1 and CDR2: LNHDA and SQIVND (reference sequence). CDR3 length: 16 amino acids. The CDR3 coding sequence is TGTGCCAGTAGTATAATGGGGGTGAACGGGAACACTGAAGCTTTCTTT. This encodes CASSIMGVNGNTEAFF. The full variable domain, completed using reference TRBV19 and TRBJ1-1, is DGGITQSPKYLFRKEGQNVTLSCEQNLNHDAMYWYRQDPGQGLRLIYYSQIVNDFQKGDIAEGYSVSREKKESFPLTVTSAQKNPTAFYLCASSIMGVNGNTEAFFGQGTRLTVV.

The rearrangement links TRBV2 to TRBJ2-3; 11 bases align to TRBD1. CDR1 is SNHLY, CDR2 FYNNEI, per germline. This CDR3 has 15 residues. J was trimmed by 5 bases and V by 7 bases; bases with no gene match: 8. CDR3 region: CASIRDRGFKDTQYF. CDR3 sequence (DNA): TGTGCCAGCATCCGGGACAGGGGGTTTAAAGATACGCAGTATTTT.

For the CDR3, the DNA is TGTGCCAGCCCGAGGGACTTATCCTACGAGCAGTACTTC. Translating gives CASPRDLSYEQYF. This rearrangement joins TRBV2 to TRBJ2-7; D might be TRBD2 (6 bases). The CDR3 is 13 amino acids. The V end was cut by 8 bases, the J end by 1 base, with 12 bases between. Germline lookup yields CDR1 SNHLY and CDR2 FYNNEI.

Here the CDR3 DNA reads TGTGCCAGCAGCGTAGGACGGCTAGCGGGGGGGAACACCGGGGAGCTGTTTTTT. It translates to CASSVGRLAGGNTGELFF. The chain is built from TRBV9 and TRBJ2-2; 11 bases are a match to TRBD2. Trimming took 0 bases from V and 1 from J; bases not matched to a gene: 5. The germline gives CDR1 SGDLS, CDR2 YYNGEE. This CDR3 has 18 residues.

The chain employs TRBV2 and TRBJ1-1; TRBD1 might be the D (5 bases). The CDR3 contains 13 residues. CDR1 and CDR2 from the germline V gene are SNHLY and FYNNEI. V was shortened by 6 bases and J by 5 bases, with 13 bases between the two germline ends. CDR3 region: CASSLGRGTEAFF. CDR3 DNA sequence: TGTGCCAGCAGCCTAGGTCGGGGGACTGAAGCTTTCTTT.

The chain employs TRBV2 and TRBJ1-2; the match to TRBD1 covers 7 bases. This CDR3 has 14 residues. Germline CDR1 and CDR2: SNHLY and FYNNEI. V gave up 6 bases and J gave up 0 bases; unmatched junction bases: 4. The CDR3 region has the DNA TGTGCCAGCAGCCGGGACAGTACTAACTATGGCTACACCTTC. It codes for CASSRDSTNYGYTF.

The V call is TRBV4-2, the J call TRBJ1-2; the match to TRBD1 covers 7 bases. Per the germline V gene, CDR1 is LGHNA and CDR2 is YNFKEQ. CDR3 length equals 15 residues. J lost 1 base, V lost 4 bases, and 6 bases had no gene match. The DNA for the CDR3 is TGTGCCAGCAGCCGTGACAGGGAACTTAACTATGGCTACACCTTC. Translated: CASSRDRELNYGYTF.